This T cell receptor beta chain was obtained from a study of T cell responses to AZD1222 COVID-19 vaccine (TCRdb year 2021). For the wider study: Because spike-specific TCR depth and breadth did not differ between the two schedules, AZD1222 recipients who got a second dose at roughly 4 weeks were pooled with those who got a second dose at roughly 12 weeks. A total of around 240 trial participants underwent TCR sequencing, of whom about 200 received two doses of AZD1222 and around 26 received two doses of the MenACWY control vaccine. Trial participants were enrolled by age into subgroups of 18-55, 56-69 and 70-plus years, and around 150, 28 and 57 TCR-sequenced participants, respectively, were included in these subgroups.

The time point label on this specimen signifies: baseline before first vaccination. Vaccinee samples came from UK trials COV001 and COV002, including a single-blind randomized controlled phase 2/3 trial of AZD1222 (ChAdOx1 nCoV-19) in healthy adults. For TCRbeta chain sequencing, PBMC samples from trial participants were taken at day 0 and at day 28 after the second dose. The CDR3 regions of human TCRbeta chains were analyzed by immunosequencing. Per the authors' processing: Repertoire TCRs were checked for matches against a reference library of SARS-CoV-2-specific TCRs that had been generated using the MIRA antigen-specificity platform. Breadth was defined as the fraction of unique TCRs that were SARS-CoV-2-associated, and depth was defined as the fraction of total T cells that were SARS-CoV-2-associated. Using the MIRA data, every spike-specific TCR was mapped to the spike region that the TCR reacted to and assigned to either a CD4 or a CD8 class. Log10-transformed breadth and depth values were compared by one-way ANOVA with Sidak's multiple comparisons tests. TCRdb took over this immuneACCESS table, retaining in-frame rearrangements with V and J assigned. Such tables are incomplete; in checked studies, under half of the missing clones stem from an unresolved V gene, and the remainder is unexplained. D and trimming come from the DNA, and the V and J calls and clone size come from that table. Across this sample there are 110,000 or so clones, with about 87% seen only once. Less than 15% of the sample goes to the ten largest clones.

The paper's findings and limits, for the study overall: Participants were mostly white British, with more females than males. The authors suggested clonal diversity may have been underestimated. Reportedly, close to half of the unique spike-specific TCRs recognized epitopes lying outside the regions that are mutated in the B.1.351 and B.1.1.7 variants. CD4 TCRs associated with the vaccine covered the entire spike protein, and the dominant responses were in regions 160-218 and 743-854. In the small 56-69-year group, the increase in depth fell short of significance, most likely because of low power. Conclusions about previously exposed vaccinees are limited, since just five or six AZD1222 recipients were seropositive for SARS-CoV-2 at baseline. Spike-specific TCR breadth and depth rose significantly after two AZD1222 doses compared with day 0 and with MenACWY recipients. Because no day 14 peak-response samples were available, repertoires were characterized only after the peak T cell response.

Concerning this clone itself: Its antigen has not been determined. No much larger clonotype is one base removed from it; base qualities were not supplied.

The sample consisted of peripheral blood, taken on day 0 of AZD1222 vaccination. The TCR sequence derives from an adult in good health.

The CDR3 corresponds to CASSQDKLPNSPLHF. The nucleotides are TGTGCCAGCAGCCAAGACAAACTCCCTAATTCACCCCTCCACTTT. The chain is encoded by TRBV4-2 joined to TRBJ1-6, with the D segment identity uncertain. CDR1 and CDR2, per the germline V gene, are LGHNA and YNFKEQ. The trim is 0 bases for V and 6 bases for J, with a gap of 9 bases between the germline ends. There are 15 amino acids in the CDR3, from cysteine to phenylalanine inclusive. Only the CDR3 part of the read is kept: 45 bases, read in frame from the first base.